One TCR beta chain is described in this entry. This clonotype was seen a handful of times. The antigen it recognizes is unknown. Base qualities are not at hand, and no much larger clone is one base apart. Full-length TCR variable regions were amplified by 5' RACE PCR with constant-region reverse primers, and semi-nested PCR with Nested Universal Primer A was subsequently performed. The ReliaPrep RNA Cell Miniprep System was used to extract total RNA, which was then reverse transcribed into 5'RACE-ready cDNA with the SMARTer RACE 5'/3' Kit. Full-length TCR alpha and beta libraries were barcoded with multiplex adaptors and sequenced on an Illumina MiSeq. The published analysis was carried out like this. Sequencing data were pooled across the five patients for each of nine subset-tissue groups and compared by unsupervised clustering of TCR gene usage. The Morisita-Horn index was used to calculate repertoire similarity, with shared sequences weighted by how much each contributed to each repertoire. The raw public data were reprocessed by TCRdb itself: fastp quality trimming at Q25, MiXCR clonotype calling, in-frame beta chains only. Rows with one shared CDR3 protein collapse into an entry with the most common genes and DNA. TCRdb, not the original authors, processed these V and J calls. Recorded for this sample are under 7,000 distinct CDR3 sequences; roughly 34% of them occurred a single time. The top ten hold roughly 6% of the sample.

This entry belongs to a study (dated by TCRdb to 2013 to 2016). Notes on the research overall: The study tested whether tumor-infiltrating Tregs in breast cancer are recruited from blood Tregs or converted in situ from other CD4+ T cell subsets.

The CDR3 covers 14 residues, taking in both the cysteine and the phenylalanine. Here the CDR3 DNA is all that survives: 42 bases in frame from base 1. A distance of 7 bases separates the germline ends of V and J, which lose 1 base and 2 bases respectively. The germline V gene gives CDR1 as SGHTA and CDR2 as FQGNSA. The Miltenyi Naive CD4+ T Cell Isolation kit was used to purify naive CD4+ T cells, and Tregs were depleted with CD25 microbeads. Tregs, naive and memory CD4+ T cells from tumor, blood and ipsilateral draining lymph nodes of five breast cancer patients underwent full-length TCR alpha and beta sequencing. Tumor tissue, along with lymph nodes from ipsilateral axillary dissection, was perfused with PBS, minced, and then digested using collagenase I and hyaluronidase. Mononuclear cells from lymph nodes or approximately 50 ml of peripheral blood were isolated by Ficoll density gradient centrifugation. A purity exceeding 90% was confirmed by FACS for the sorted cell populations.

The full study reports these points: The TCR alpha and beta sequences of tumor-infiltrating Tregs showed the greatest overlap with tumor naive CD4+ T cells, followed by blood naive CD4+ T cells. The TCR gene usage of tumor memory CD4+ T cells clustered together with blood and lymph node memory CD4+ cells and with lymph node naive CD4+ cells. The larger-cohort validation was restricted to a single TCR beta V-J rearrangement rather than whole repertoires.

The V gene is TRBV7-2 and the J gene is TRBJ2-3, with the identity of the D gene unclear. The clonotype comes from a female donor with breast cancer. The sequencing sample was made of naive CD4+ T cells sorted from a lymph node. The sample's cell subset or site label, decoded: naive CD4+ T cells, CD4+CD45RA+CD25-. The CDR3 amino acid sequence is: CASSLGGYTDTQYF. In nucleotides, the sequence is TGTGCCAGCAGCTTAGGCGGTTACACAGATACGCAGTATTTT.